One sample yielded the 21 T cell receptor beta chains listed below, sequenced in a study of T-cell memory formation after mild COVID-19. From the 5' RACE reads, TCRdb called clonotypes with MiXCR, one entry per CDR3 protein. Here the sample spans 34,000 or so distinct CDR3 sequences, about 7.7% being singletons. The sequenced material came from PBMCs or a T cell subset sorted from them (not recorded which). These receptors were collected from a young man who had mild COVID-19 (a few samples of this study predate the infection). Cell type and time point are not known.

The chain recombines TRBV7-9 with TRBJ1-1, with unresolved D. V was clipped by 3 bases and J by 4 bases, with 9 bases between them. CDR3 length: 13 residues. Germline V gene lookup returns CDR1 SEHNR and CDR2 FQNEAQ (reference sequence). The CDR3 loop is CASSFSARTEAFF. The CDR3 DNA follows: TGTGCCAGCAGCTTTTCCGCCCGCACTGAAGCTTTCTTT.

A few counts support this clonotype. The chain combines TRBV7-3 with TRBJ2-1, with 8 bases identical to TRBD2. V lost 5 bases, J lost 12 bases, and 15 bases stayed unmatched. The CDR3 is 15 amino acids. Germline assignment: CDR1 SGHTA and CDR2 FQGTGA. The CDR3 DNA follows: TGTGCCAGCAGCCCACGGGGTACGGGGGGGTCTCTGCAGTTCTTC. Protein: CASSPRGTGGSLQFF.

This clonotype was detected ten times or more. Its ends do not fully match the called genes, so a read error is possible. This sequence joins TRBV7-8 and TRBJ1-1; D might be TRBD1 (6 bases). The germline gives CDR1 SGHVS, CDR2 FQNEAQ. The CDR3 sequence is 14 residues long. The CDR3 loop is CASSLGDTDTEAFF. The CDR3 coding sequence is TGTGCCAGCAGTTTAGGGGACACCGACACTGAAGCTTTCTTT.

This clonotype was counted many times. The chain uses TRBV7-2 and TRBJ1-6, with D tentatively TRBD1 (5 bases). Germline V lookup: CDR1 SGHTA, CDR2 FQGNSA. V dropped 5 bases and J dropped 6 bases, with 14 bases sitting between them. The CDR3 totals 15 residues. CDR3 residues: CASSLLLGLNSPLHF. The CDR3 region has the DNA TGTGCCAGCAGCCTCCTCTTGGGGCTTAATTCACCCCTCCACTTT.

This clonotype was seen many times. The chain uses TRBV20-1 and TRBJ1-5, with D possibly TRBD1 on 5 matching bases. Germline loops: CDR1 DFQATT, CDR2 SNEGSKA (reference sequence). The CDR3 loop spans 15 amino acids. V was clipped by 2 bases and J by 5 bases, with 16 bases between them. Here the CDR3 reads CSARPPGRVDQPQHF. The DNA for the CDR3 is TGCAGTGCTAGACCTCCGGGACGGGTTGATCAGCCCCAGCATTTT.

V and J are TRBV12-5 and TRBJ1-2; D call uncertain. From germline, CDR1 is LGHNT and CDR2 FRNRAP. The CDR3 consists of 12 residues. Trimming cost V 3 bases and J 4 bases, with 6 bases left between them. DNA for the CDR3: TGTGCTAGTGGTTTTTCAGGCTATGGCTACACCTTC. As protein: CASGFSGYGYTF.

This clonotype was seen repeatedly, ten times or more. The chain recombines TRBV4-2 with TRBJ2-7; D is perhaps TRBD1 (5 bases). From germline, CDR1 is LGHNA and CDR2 YNFKEQ. V lost 4 bases and J 1 base, leaving 8 bases between the germline ends. CDR3 length: 13 residues. CDR3 sequence: CASSPDTSYEQYF. DNA of the CDR3: TGTGCCAGCAGCCCGGACACATCCTACGAGCAGTACTTC.

The chain recombines TRBV18 with TRBJ2-1, with a possible D match to TRBD1 (5 bases). Germline-derived CDR1 and CDR2 are KGHSH and LQKENI. V was trimmed by 3 bases and J by 5 bases, leaving 5 bases between them. The CDR3 has 12 amino acids. The chain's CDR3 is CASSPRDNEQFF. As DNA, the CDR3 is TGTGCCAGCTCACCCAGGGACAATGAGCAGTTCTTC. The whole variable domain, filled in from reference TRBV18 and TRBJ2-1, reads NAGVMQNPRHLVRRRGQEARLRCSPMKGHSHVYWYRQLPEEGLKFMVYLQKENIIDESGMPKERFSAEFPKEGPSILRIQQVVRGDSAAYFCASSPRDNEQFFGPGTRLTVL.

This clonotype was seen repeatedly, ten times or more. The rearrangement links TRBV5-1 to TRBJ2-3, with 10 bases that match TRBD1. After removal of 4 bases from V and 4 bases from J, the junction contained 6 bases not matched to a gene. CDR3 length: 15 residues. Germline CDR1 and CDR2: SGHRS and YFSETQ. As DNA, the CDR3 is TGCGCCAGCAGCCGTAGGACAGGGGGTTCAGATACGCAGTATTTT. It specifies CASSRRTGGSDTQYF.

In this sample, this clonotype turned up many times. V is TRBV6-5 and J is TRBJ2-7, with 8 bases lining up with TRBD2. CDR1 is MNHEY, CDR2 SVGAGI, per germline. The CDR3 covers 15 residues. Trimming cost V 9 bases and J 1 base; bases outside gene matches: 11. CDR3 coding DNA: TGTGCCAGTCCCTGGCCTCGCGGGAGGTCCTACGAGCAGTACGTC. Translated, it gives CASPWPRGRSYEQYV.

The table lists this clonotype with a few counts. V gene TRBV5-1 combines with J gene TRBJ1-6; D might be TRBD1 (6 bases). The CDR3 is made up of 14 amino acids. Trimming stripped 0 bases from V and 10 bases from J, with 11 bases between. Germline assignment: CDR1 SGHRS and CDR2 YFSETQ. The CDR3 loop is CASSLEGGASPLHF. CDR3 nucleotides: TGCGCCAGCAGCTTGGAGGGGGGAGCGTCACCCCTCCACTTT. Filled out from reference TRBV5-1 and TRBJ1-6, the complete variable domain reads KAGVTQTPRYLIKTRGQQVTLSCSPISGHRSVSWYQQTPGQGLQFLFEYFSETQRNKGNFPGRFSGRQFSNSRSEMNVSTLELGDSALYLCASSLEGGASPLHFGNGTRLTVT.

This clonotype was found many times. The CDR3 protein is CASSSMGYEQFF. The CDR3 DNA is TGTGCCAGCAGCTCGATGGGATATGAGCAGTTCTTC. The V call is TRBV7-9, the J call TRBJ2-1; D gene uncertain. The V end was cut by 4 bases, the J end by 8 bases, with 9 bases between. CDR3 length: 12 residues. Germline lookup yields CDR1 SEHNR and CDR2 FQNEAQ (reference sequence). The full variable domain, in which reference TRBV7-9 and TRBJ2-1 provide the parts outside the CDR3, is DTGVSQNPRHKITKRGQNVTFRCDPISEHNRLYWYRQTLGQGPEFLTYFQNEAQLEKSRLLSDRFSAERPKGSFSTLEIQRTEQGDSAMYLCASSSMGYEQFFGPGTRLTVL.

This clonotype was picked up many times. This rearrangement joins TRBV12-3 or TRBV12-4 to TRBJ2-5, with a weak D call TRBD2 (6 bases). The CDR3 has 15 residues. The V and J ends lost 4 bases and 1 base respectively, with 13 bases between them. CDR3: CASSSFTSSQETQYF. CDR3 in DNA: TGTGCCAGCAGTTCATTCACTAGCTCCCAAGAGACCCAGTACTTC.

The V and J genes are TRBV28 and TRBJ2-7; D perhaps matches TRBD2 (6 bases). This CDR3 region has 13 residues. The germline V gene has CDR1 MDHEN and CDR2 SYDVKM. Trimming removed 8 bases at V and 1 base at J, with 12 bases between. CDR3 bases: TGTGCCAGCGTTGGAGGGATATCCTACGAGCAGTACGTC. This sequence encodes CASVGGISYEQYV.

This chain uses TRBV28 with TRBJ2-2; D not resolved. This CDR3 region has 14 residues. Trimming cost V 3 bases and J 6 bases, with 11 bases left between them. The germline gives CDR1 MDHEN, CDR2 SYDVKM. The CDR3 bases are TGTGCCAGCAGTTTCCCTGTCCTAGCCGGGGAGCTGTTTTTT. This sequence encodes CASSFPVLAGELFF.

This clonotype ranks as medium-sized. The gene calls are TRBV7-2 and TRBJ2-3; 9 nucleotides line up with TRBD2. The CDR3 totals 14 residues. V shed 4 bases, J shed 8 bases, and the junction held 7 bases outside the gene matches. Looked up from germline, CDR1 is SGHTA and CDR2 is FQGNSA. The CDR3 sequence: CASSSERGVRTQYF. Here the CDR3 DNA reads TGTGCCAGCAGCTCTGAGCGGGGGGTCCGTACGCAGTATTTT.

At least ten counts were recorded for this clonotype. The gene calls are TRBV6-5 and TRBJ1-5; a weak D match, TRBD1 (6 bases). V lost 5 bases and J lost 2, with 13 bases in between. The CDR3 has 15 amino acids. CDR1 is MNHEY and CDR2 is SVGAGI in the germline V gene. The CDR3 bases are TGTGCCAGCAGTACAACAGGGTCGGGCAATCAGCCCCAGCATTTT. It translates to CASSTTGSGNQPQHF.

The chain joins TRBV12-3 or TRBV12-4 to TRBJ1-2; D possibly corresponds to TRBD1 (5 bases). The CDR3 length is 13 residues. The V end was cut by 5 bases, the J end by 4 bases, with 11 bases between. The chain's CDR3 is CASSPDNPYGYTF. The CDR3 nucleotides read TGTGCCAGCAGTCCGGACAATCCCTATGGCTACACCTTC.

This clonotype was seen many times. The rearrangement links TRBV20-1 to TRBJ1-6; D ambiguous. V lost 3 bases and J 1 base, leaving 16 bases between the germline ends. The CDR3 extends over 17 amino acids. CDR1 and CDR2 (germline): DFQATT, SNEGSKA (reference sequence). In DNA, the CDR3 is TGCAGTGCTAGGCGACCCGCTGGAACATCCTATAATTCACCCCTCCACTTT. Translating it yields CSARRPAGTSYNSPLHF.

This clonotype was detected a few times. The J gene is TRBJ2-1, the V gene TRBV27, with 7 bases lining up with TRBD1. CDR3 size: 15 residues. Trimming took 3 bases from V and 5 from J; bases not matched to a gene: 7. CDR1 and CDR2 from the germline V gene are MNHEY and SMNVEV (reference sequence). CDR3 sequence (DNA): TGTGCCAGCAGTTTTATGACAGGGAACCACAATGAGCAGTTCTTC. It translates to CASSFMTGNHNEQFF.

This clonotype was recorded at least ten times. The chain recombines TRBV4-2 with TRBJ2-3; TRBD1 aligns across 7 bases. V shed 5 bases, J shed 0 bases, and the junction held 2 bases outside the gene matches. CDR1 and CDR2 (germline): LGHNA, YNFKEQ. The CDR3 runs to 14 residues. Here the CDR3 reads CASSSQGSTDTQYF. CDR3 nucleotides: TGTGCCAGCAGCTCACAGGGGAGCACAGATACGCAGTATTTT.